This T cell receptor beta chain was profiled in a study of CD8 T cells in Susac syndrome. The authors reverse transcribed roughly 0.5 to 1 ug RNA with random hexamers. TCRdb re-called the immunoSEQ multiplex PCR reads with MiXCR, one entry per CDR3 protein. The sample carries 200,000 or so distinct CDR3 sequences, 85% to 95% recorded once. Trimming stripped 0 bases from V and 6 bases from J, with 11 bases between. The CDR3 extends over 15 amino acids. Per germline, CDR1 SGHVS and CDR2 FQNEAQ. The chain uses TRBV7-8 and TRBJ2-2; the D is unclear. The sequencing input was CD8+ T cells from PBMCs. This sequence was found in a human donor with Susac syndrome. As DNA, the CDR3 is TGTGCCAGCAGCTTAGCGTGGCAAGGGCCCGGGGAGCTGTTTTTT. It yields the protein CASSLAWQGPGELFF.